This TCR beta chain was sequenced in a study of PD-1 blockade in mismatch repair-deficient tumors. Study-level findings and limits: Rapid post-treatment expansion, then contraction, generally preceding radiologic response, marked tumor-resident clones.

Profiling relied on immunoSEQ multiplex PCR, and the TCRdb table lists in-frame clones only, not all of them. In the table there are about 130,000 clones, around nine tenths of which are singletons. Germline CDR1 and CDR2: SGHAT and FQNNGV. V lost 4 bases and J lost 7; bases outside the gene matches: 9. CDR3 size: 15 residues. This clone occurred once. Its specificity is unknown. PCR or immunohistochemistry showed mismatch repair deficiency in every enrolled patient. A few pembrolizumab responders had their TCRs sequenced. This TCR derives from an adult with mismatch repair-deficient cancer. The starting material was peripheral blood, obtained approximately 69 weeks after starting pembrolizumab. This chain joins TRBV11-2 and TRBJ2-1, with TRBD2 identical over 8 bases. This CDR3 reads CASSSQGGRRNEQFF. CDR3 sequence (DNA): TGTGCCAGCAGCTCTCAAGGCGGGAGGCGGAATGAGCAGTTCTTC.